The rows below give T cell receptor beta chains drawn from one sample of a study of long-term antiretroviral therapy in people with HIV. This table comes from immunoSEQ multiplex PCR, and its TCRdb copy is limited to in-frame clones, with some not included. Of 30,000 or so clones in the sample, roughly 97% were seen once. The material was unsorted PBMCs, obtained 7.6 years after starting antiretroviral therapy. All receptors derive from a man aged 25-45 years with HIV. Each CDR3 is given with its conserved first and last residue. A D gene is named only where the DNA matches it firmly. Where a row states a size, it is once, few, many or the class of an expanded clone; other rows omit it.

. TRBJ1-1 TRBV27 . TGTGCCAGCAGTTCCCGGGGTGAACCGGATGGAGCTTTCTTT CASSSRGEPDGAFF
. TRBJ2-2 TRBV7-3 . TGTGCCAGCAGCCGGGGAAATGCGAACACCGGGGAGCTGTTTTTT CASSRGNANTGELFF
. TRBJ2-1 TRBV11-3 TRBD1 TGTGCCAGCAGTAATCCGGGACAGGGCCACAATGAGCAGTTCTTC CASSNPGQGHNEQFF
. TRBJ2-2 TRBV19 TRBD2 TGTGCCAGTAGATCGGGACTAGCTGGCACCGGGGAGCTGTTTTTT CASRSGLAGTGELFF
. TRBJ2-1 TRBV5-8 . TGTGCCAGAATTTCAGGGGTAGAGCAGTTCTTC CARISGVEQFF
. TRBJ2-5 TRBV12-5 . TGTGCTAGTGGTGGGGACCAAGAGACCCAGTACTTC CASGGDQETQYF
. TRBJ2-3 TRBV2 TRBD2 TGTGCCAGCTTCCTACCGGGGACTAGCGGGGGGACTTTGATAGATACGCAGTATTTT CASFLPGTSGGTLIDTQYF
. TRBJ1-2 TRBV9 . TGTGCCAGCAGCGTAAGTGGGGGCTATGGCTACACCTTC CASSVSGGYGYTF
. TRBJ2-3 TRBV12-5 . TGTGCTAGTGGTTTGGTCCCAGAAGCAGATACGCAGTATTTT CASGLVPEADTQYF
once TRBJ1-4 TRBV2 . TGTGCCAGCAGTGAGGGGATAGCTAATGAAAAACTGTTTTTT CASSEGIANEKLFF
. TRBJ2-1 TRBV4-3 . TGCGCCAGCAGCCACGGGGCCGAGGGGAATGAGCAGTTCTTC CASSHGAEGNEQFF
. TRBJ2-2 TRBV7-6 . TGTGCCAGCAGCTTAAGTGGGACCGGGGAGCTGTTTTTT CASSLSGTGELFF
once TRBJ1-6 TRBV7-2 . TGTGCCAGCAGCCCCAGTGGGGGGCTTGATTCACCCCTCCACTTT CASSPSGGLDSPLHF
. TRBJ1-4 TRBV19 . TGTGCCAGTAGTATTCGTAGGGAAAAACTGTTTTTT CASSIRREKLFF
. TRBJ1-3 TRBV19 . TGTGCCAGGAGGAGGGGAAACACCATATATTTT CARRRGNTIYF
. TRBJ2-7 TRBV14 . TGTGCCAGCAGCCAAGAACAGGCCCGATATCGCGAGCAGTACTTC CASSQEQARYREQYF
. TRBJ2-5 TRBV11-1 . TGTGCCAGCAGCTTTGGGGCGCGAGAGACCCAGTACTTC CASSFGARETQYF
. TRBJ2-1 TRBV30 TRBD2 TGTGCCTGGGGGGGACTAGCGGGAGGTGATGAGCAGTTCTTC CAWGGLAGGDEQFF
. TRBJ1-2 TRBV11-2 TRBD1 TGTGCCAGCAGCCCAGCGGACAGGCCTTACACCTTC CASSPADRPYTF
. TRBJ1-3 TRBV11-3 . TGTGCCAGCAGCGAAGACGGGCAGCTGGGAAACACCATATATTTT CASSEDGQLGNTIYF
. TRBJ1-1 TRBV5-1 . TGCGCCAGCTCCGTTGGGGGGAGTAGTAACACTGAAGCTTTCTTT CASSVGGSSNTEAFF
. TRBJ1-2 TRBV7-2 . TGTGCCAGCAGCTTAGCTGTCGGCTTAGACTATGGCTACACCTTC CASSLAVGLDYGYTF
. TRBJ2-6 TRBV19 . TGTGCCAGTAGTATTGGGAGCGGGGCCAACGTCCTGACTTTC CASSIGSGANVLTF
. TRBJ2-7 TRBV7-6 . TGTGCCAGCAGCTTAGAAGGGGAATGGTACGAGCAGTACTTC CASSLEGEWYEQYF
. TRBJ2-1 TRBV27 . TGTGCCAGCAGTTTAAACGGGGCCCGAAATGAGCAGTTCTTC CASSLNGARNEQFF
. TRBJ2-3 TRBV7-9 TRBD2 TGTGCCAGCAGCTTTGTAGCTAGCGGGGGGGCCGCTGCAGATACGCAGTATTTT CASSFVASGGAAADTQYF
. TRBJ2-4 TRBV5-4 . TGTGCCAGCACCCCGCCACGAAACATTCAGTACTTC CASTPPRNIQYF
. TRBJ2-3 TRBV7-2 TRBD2 TGTGCCAGCAGCCCTCGGGGGGGCTGGACAGATACGCAGTATTTT CASSPRGGWTDTQYF
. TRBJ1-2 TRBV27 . TGTGCCAGCAGTTTATCCGGGGGCGGCTACACCTTC CASSLSGGGYTF
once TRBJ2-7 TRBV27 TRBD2 TGTGCCAGCAGTTTCGGGGGGGCGCATCGGAGTTTCTACGAGCAGTACTTC CASSFGGAHRSFYEQYF
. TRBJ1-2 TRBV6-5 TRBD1 TGTGCCAGCAGTTACGGTTTGGGACAGTTCTATGGCTACACCTTC CASSYGLGQFYGYTF
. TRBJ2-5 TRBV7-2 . TGTGCCAGCAGGGAGGGGGGGGCCCGGGAGACCCAGTACTTC CASREGGARETQYF
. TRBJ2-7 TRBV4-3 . TGCGCCAGCAGCCAAGAGAACTTTAATAACGAGCAGTACTTC CASSQENFNNEQYF
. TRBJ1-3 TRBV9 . TGTGCCAGCAGAGGGGGGGCCGGAAGGGTTCTCTCTGGAAACACCATATATTTT CASRGGAGRVLSGNTIYF
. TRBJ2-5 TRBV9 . TGTGCCAGCAGCGTAAGGGGCCTCCAAGAGACCCAGTACTTC CASSVRGLQETQYF
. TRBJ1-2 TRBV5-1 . TGCGCCAGCAGCTTGCAGGATAACTATGGCTACACCTTC CASSLQDNYGYTF
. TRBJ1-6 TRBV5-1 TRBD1 TGCGCCAGCAGGTGGGACAGAAGCTCCTATAATTCACCCCTCCACTTT CASRWDRSSYNSPLHF
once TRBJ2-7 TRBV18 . TGTGCCAGCTCACCACCGGAGGGGGAGCAGTACTTC CASSPPEGEQYF
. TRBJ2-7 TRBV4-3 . TGCGCCAGCAGCCAATCTCCCGGGAGTTACTACGAGCAGTACTTC CASSQSPGSYYEQYF
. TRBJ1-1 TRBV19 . TGTGCCAGTAGTTCCATTCCGGGGAACACTGAAGCTTTCTTT CASSSIPGNTEAFF
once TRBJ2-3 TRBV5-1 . TGCGCCAGCAGCTTGGAGCCCACAGATACGCAGTATTTT CASSLEPTDTQYF
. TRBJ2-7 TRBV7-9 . TGTGCCAGCAGCTTATTGGGGTTCTACGAGCAGTACTTC CASSLLGFYEQYF
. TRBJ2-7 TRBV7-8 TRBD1 TGTGCCAGCAGCTTAGCGGGACAGGGGGCGGGGGAGCAGTACTTC CASSLAGQGAGEQYF
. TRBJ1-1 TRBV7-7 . TGTGCGGGACGGGGGGGGAGCACTGAAGCTTTCTTT CAGRGGSTEAFF
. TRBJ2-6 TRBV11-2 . TGTGCCAGCAGCTTCTCAGGGACTGGGGCCAACGTCCTGACTTTC CASSFSGTGANVLTF
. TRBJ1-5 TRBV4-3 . TGCGCCAGCAGCCAAGACTACATCGGGCAGCCCCAGCATTTT CASSQDYIGQPQHF
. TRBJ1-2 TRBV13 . TGTGCCAGCAGCTTGGGACGGACTAACTATGGCTACACCTTC CASSLGRTNYGYTF
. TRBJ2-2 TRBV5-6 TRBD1 TGTGCCAGCAGCCCAGGACAGGTTTCTCCCGGGGAGCTGTTTTTT CASSPGQVSPGELFF
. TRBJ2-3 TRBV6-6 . TGTGCCAGCAGTTACTCGTATGGCGGGGATACGCAGTATTTT CASSYSYGGDTQYF
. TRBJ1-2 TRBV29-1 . TGCAGCGTTGAAGCAGGCAGCGCCCCCAACTATGGCTACACCTTC CSVEAGSAPNYGYTF
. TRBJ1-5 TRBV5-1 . TGCGCCAGCAGCCTACCCCGAGCGGACAAGAGCAATCAGCCCCAGCATTTT CASSLPRADKSNQPQHF
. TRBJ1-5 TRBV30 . TGTGCCTGGAGTGTAAGGGCACCTAATCAGCCCCAGCATTTT CAWSVRAPNQPQHF
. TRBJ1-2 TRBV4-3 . TGCGCCAGCAGCCAAGATAGGGGGACAACTAACTATGGCTACACCTTC CASSQDRGTTNYGYTF
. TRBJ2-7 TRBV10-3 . TGTGCCACCCACCCCGGCGTACACTACGAGCAGTACTTC CATHPGVHYEQYF
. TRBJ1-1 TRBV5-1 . TGCGCCAGCAGCTCCCTGGCAGATGGCACTGAAGCTTTCTTT CASSSLADGTEAFF